This T cell receptor (beta chain) was retrieved from a study of cytomegalovirus exposure and HLA in healthy donors. Study-level findings and limits: Rarity characterized most TCR sequences, yet some public TCRs appeared in many donors. Within the 130 or so validation repertoires, first-cohort TCR clusters tended to co-occur, according to a later analysis. Investigators reported some 150 TCR beta chains as tied to cytomegalovirus.

Worth noting for this clone: What it recognizes is unknown.

Clones were read by immunoSEQ multiplex PCR, and TCRdb kept only the in-frame ones, dropping some. The sample has fewer than 400,000 clones; more than 80% are singletons. The V end was cut by 0 bases, the J end by 3 bases, with 12 bases between. The germline V gene has CDR1 MNHEY and CDR2 SVGAGI. This CDR3 comprises 15 residues. This TCR was sampled from a young woman in good health and CMV-seronegative. The chain links TRBV6-5 to TRBJ2-7, with D possibly being TRBD2 (6 bases). Material: PBMCs. CDR3 coding DNA: TGTGCCAGCAGTTACTCGACGACGGGAGACTACGAGCAGTACTTC. Its protein product is CASSYSTTGDYEQYF.